This T cell receptor beta chain was identified during a study of shared clonotypes between healthy human individuals. Study background: CD8 memory received one plate per donor, CD8 naive two, CD4 memory three and CD4 naive three.

The repertoire was sequenced with immunoSEQ multiplex PCR; TCRdb's copy has only in-frame clones and lacks some. The data contain 2.3 million or so clones, over 90% of them seen just once; the ten biggest clones take up 0.35% to 0.5%. With 4 bases removed from V and 6 bases from J, the gap between germline ends came to 23 bases. The CDR3 sequence is 16 residues long. Germline CDR1 SGDLS, CDR2 YYNGEE. Negatively enriched CD4+ T cells were divided by CD45RA into naive and memory. The sequenced sample was naive CD4+ T cells from PBMCs. The subset here: CD45RA+ positively selected. J is TRBJ2-7 and V is TRBV9; possibly TRBD2 for D (6 bases). The receptor was derived from a man aged 18 to 29 in good health. Some clones in this sample may be carry-over from other donors' samples. Here the CDR3 DNA reads TGTGCCAGCAGCCCCGAAGCCGGGGGATCGGTCGGCGAGCAGTACTTC. Translated, it gives CASSPEAGGSVGEQYF.